The 11 T cell receptor beta chains below all came from one sample that was sequenced in a study of blood T cell repertoires in COVID-19 (dated by TCRdb to 2018 to 2020). The library was made by the immunoSEQ multiplex PCR assay. Here the immuneACCESS table is served through TCRdb, limited to in-frame sequences with V and J called. Missing clones are a known gap in these copies; in checked studies unresolved V genes cover under half, and the rest lacks a known reason. Across this sample there are roughly 25,000 clones, with approximately 72% seen only once. Clones ranked in the top ten supply approximately 40% of the sample. Sequenced material: peripheral blood. Receptor source: a woman of 80 years or more with acute or convalescent COVID-19.

The V and J genes are TRBV7-3 and TRBJ2-1, with D possibly being TRBD1 (5 bases). V shed 4 bases and J shed 7 bases, with 23 bases lying between them. Germline V CDR1 and CDR2: SGHTA, FQGTGA. The CDR3 contains 17 residues. The CDR3 here is CASSSSVRVVVRNEQFF. CDR3 sequence (DNA): TGTGCCAGCAGCTCCTCAGTCAGGGTAGTAGTTAGGAATGAGCAGTTCTTC. Full variable domain (remainder filled in from reference TRBV7-3 and TRBJ2-1): GAGVSQTPSNKVTEKGKYVELRCDPISGHTALYWYRQSLGQGPEFLIYFQGTGAADDSGLPNDRFFAVRPEGSVSTLKIQRTERGDSAVYLCASSSSVRVVVRNEQFFGPGTRLTVL.

The chain uses TRBV5-1 and TRBJ2-2; D gene uncertain. There are 14 residues in the CDR3. Trimming shortened V by 1 base and J by 2 bases, and 6 bases separated the two germline ends. The V gene's germline CDR1 is SGHRS and CDR2 YFSETQ. CDR3 coding DNA: TGCGCCAGCAGCTTGTTAGCCAACACCGGGGAGCTGTTTTTT. It codes for CASSLLANTGELFF. Together with reference TRBV5-1 and TRBJ2-2, the CDR3 gives the full variable domain: KAGVTQTPRYLIKTRGQQVTLSCSPISGHRSVSWYQQTPGQGLQFLFEYFSETQRNKGNFPGRFSGRQFSNSRSEMNVSTLELGDSALYLCASSLLANTGELFFGEGSRLTVL.

The chain uses TRBV5-1 and TRBJ2-5; no clear D. The CDR3 is 13 residues long. Germline V gives CDR1 SGHRS, CDR2 YFSETQ. Trimming took off 4 bases at V and 5 bases at J, with 12 bases between the two ends. The CDR3 coding sequence is TGCGCCAGCAGCCTAAGATTCGGGGAGACCCAGTACTTC. Its protein is CASSLRFGETQYF. The full variable domain, in which reference TRBV5-1 and TRBJ2-5 provide the parts outside the CDR3, is KAGVTQTPRYLIKTRGQQVTLSCSPISGHRSVSWYQQTPGQGLQFLFEYFSETQRNKGNFPGRFSGRQFSNSRSEMNVSTLELGDSALYLCASSLRFGETQYFGPGTRLLVL.

The rearrangement links TRBV7-8 to TRBJ1-1, with 8 positions matching TRBD1. The CDR3 is 17 amino acids. The J segment lost 0 bases and the V segment lost 0 bases, leaving 6 bases of the junction unmatched. CDR1 and CDR2 (germline): SGHVS, FQNEAQ. CDR3 region: CASSLALAGGMNTEAFF. Here the CDR3 DNA reads TGTGCCAGCAGCTTAGCGTTGGCAGGGGGCATGAACACTGAAGCTTTCTTT.

The chain is built from TRBV5-1 and TRBJ1-2; the D gene is possibly TRBD1 (6 bases). Trimming cost V 6 bases and J 4 bases, with 13 bases left between them. CDR1 and CDR2 from the germline V gene are SGHRS and YFSETQ. The CDR3 runs 13 residues. The CDR3 DNA sequence: TGCGCCAGCACCGGGACAACAAGCTATGGCTACACCTTC. Translated: CASTGTTSYGYTF.

The chain has TRBV18 and TRBJ1-1, with 8 positions matching TRBD1. V lost 9 bases and J lost 3; bases outside the gene matches: 9. Germline values: CDR1 KGHSH, CDR2 LQKENI. This CDR3 is 14 amino acids long. The DNA for the CDR3 is TGTGCCAGTTCCTCGACAGGGGCGGACACTGAAGCTTTCTTT. It specifies CASSSTGADTEAFF.

The V gene is TRBV4-3, the J gene TRBJ2-7; 7 nucleotides match TRBD1. The ends lost 0 bases at V and 5 bases at J; junction bases unmatched: 7. The CDR3 extends over 15 amino acids. Germline-derived CDR1 and CDR2 are LGHNA and YSLEER. The DNA for the CDR3 is TGCGCCAGCAGCCAAGATCGGGACAGTTCGGACGAGCAGTACTTC. Amino acid sequence: CASSQDRDSSDEQYF.

The genes are TRBV5-4 and TRBJ2-7; 8 nucleotides match TRBD2. Germline assignment: CDR1 SGHNT and CDR2 YYREEE (reference sequence). The CDR3 is made up of 16 amino acids. The ends lost 4 bases at V and 0 bases at J; junction bases unmatched: 9. This CDR3 reads CASSPSSGTSSYEQYF. CDR3 nucleotides: TGTGCCAGCAGCCCGAGTAGCGGGACGAGCTCCTACGAGCAGTACTTC.

The chain has TRBV11-2 and TRBJ1-1, with TRBD1 identical over 8 bases. V shed 1 base, J shed 4 bases, and the junction held 8 bases outside the gene matches. There are 16 residues in the CDR3. The germline V gene has CDR1 SGHAT and CDR2 FQNNGV. This CDR3 is CASSLVAGGSGTEAFF. CDR3 in DNA: TGTGCCAGCAGCTTAGTCGCAGGGGGCTCTGGCACTGAAGCTTTCTTT. The full variable domain, its missing parts supplied by reference TRBV11-2 and TRBJ1-1, is EAGVAQSPRYKIIEKRQSVAFWCNPISGHATLYWYQQILGQGPKLLIQFQNNGVVDDSQLPKDRFSAERLKGVDSTLKIQPAKLEDSAVYLCASSLVAGGSGTEAFFGQGTRLTVV.

The J gene is TRBJ1-2, the V gene TRBV2; D is ambiguous. CDR3 length: 14 amino acids. V was clipped by 6 bases and J by 4 bases, with 15 bases between them. Germline values: CDR1 SNHLY, CDR2 FYNNEI. The CDR3: CASRETRQTYGYTF. In DNA, the CDR3 is TGTGCCAGCAGGGAAACCCGACAAACCTATGGCTACACCTTC.

CDR3 bases: TGCGCCAGCAGCTTCGGAGGTGAAGCTTTCTTT. Translated: CASSFGGEAFF. The J gene is TRBJ1-1, the V gene TRBV5-1, with unresolved D. This CDR3 is 11 amino acids long. Germline CDR1 reads SGHRS; CDR2 reads YFSETQ. V gave up 2 bases and J gave up 7 bases, with 6 bases separating them.